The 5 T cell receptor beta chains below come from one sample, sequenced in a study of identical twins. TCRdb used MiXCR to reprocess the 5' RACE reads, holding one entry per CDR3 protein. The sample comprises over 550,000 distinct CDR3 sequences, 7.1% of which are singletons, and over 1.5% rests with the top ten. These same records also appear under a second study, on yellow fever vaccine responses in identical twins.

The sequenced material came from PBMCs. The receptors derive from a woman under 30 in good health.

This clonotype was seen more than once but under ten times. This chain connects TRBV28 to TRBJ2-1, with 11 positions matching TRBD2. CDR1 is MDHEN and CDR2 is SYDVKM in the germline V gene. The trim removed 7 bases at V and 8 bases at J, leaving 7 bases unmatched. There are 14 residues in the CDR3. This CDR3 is CASNLAGGLHEQFF. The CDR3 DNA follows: TGTGCCAGCAACCTAGCGGGAGGTCTCCATGAGCAGTTCTTC. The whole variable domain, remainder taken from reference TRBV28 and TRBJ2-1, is DVKVTQSSRYLVKRTGEKVFLECVQDMDHENMFWYRQDPGLGLRLIYFSYDVKMKEKGDIPEGYSVSREKKERFSLILESASTNQTSMYLCASNLAGGLHEQFFGPGTRLTVL.

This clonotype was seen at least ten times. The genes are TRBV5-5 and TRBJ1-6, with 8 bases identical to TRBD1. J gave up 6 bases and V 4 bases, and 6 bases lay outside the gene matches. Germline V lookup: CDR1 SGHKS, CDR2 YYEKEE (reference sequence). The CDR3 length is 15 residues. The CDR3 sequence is CASSPGDRINSPLHF. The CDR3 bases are TGTGCCAGCAGCCCCGGGGACAGGATTAATTCACCCCTCCACTTT.

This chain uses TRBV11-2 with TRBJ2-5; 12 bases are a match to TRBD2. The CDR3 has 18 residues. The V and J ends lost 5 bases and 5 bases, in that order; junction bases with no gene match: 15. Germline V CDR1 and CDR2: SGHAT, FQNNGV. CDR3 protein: CASSPRFPSGGAGETQYF. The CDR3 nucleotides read TGTGCCAGCAGCCCTCGTTTCCCTAGCGGGGGGGCTGGTGAGACCCAGTACTTC.

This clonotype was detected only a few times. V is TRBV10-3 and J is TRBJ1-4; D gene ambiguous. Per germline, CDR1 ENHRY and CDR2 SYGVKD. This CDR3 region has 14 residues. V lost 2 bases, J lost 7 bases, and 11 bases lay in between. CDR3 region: CAISEGWRSEKLFF. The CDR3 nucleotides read TGTGCCATCAGTGAGGGTTGGCGCTCTGAAAAACTGTTTTTT.

The CDR3 sequence: CASGNRVGYTF. For the CDR3, the DNA is TGTGCCAGCGGAAACAGGGTTGGCTACACCTTC. The V call is TRBV12-3 or TRBV12-4, the J call TRBJ1-2; maybe TRBD1 (6 bases). With 8 bases removed from V and 7 bases from J, the gap between germline ends came to 11 bases. This CDR3 spans 11 amino acids.